The 28 T cell receptor beta chains reported below all come from one sample, sequenced in a study of shared clonotypes between healthy human individuals. TCRdb keeps only in-frame clones here, not all; method: immunoSEQ multiplex PCR. Counted here are 950,000 to 1,300,000 clones, more than 65% occurring once; the ten biggest clones make up over 1.3%. The sample taken for sequencing was memory CD4+ T cells sorted from blood. Subset in this sample: CD45RA-negative fraction. The origin of the receptors is a man aged 18 to 29 in good health.

The chain carries TRBV10-3 and TRBJ1-3, with unresolved D. The CDR3 is 17 residues long. In germline, CDR1 is ENHRY, CDR2 SYGVKD. Trimming shortened V by 0 bases and J by 0 bases, and 12 bases separated the two germline ends. The CDR3: CAISESALRDSGNTIYF. CDR3 coding DNA: TGTGCCATCAGTGAGTCGGCCCTTAGGGACTCTGGAAACACCATATATTTT.

The chain is built from TRBV9 and TRBJ2-1; D is uncertain. The CDR3 covers 13 residues. V was clipped by 2 bases and J by 3 bases, with 6 bases between them. Germline values: CDR1 SGDLS, CDR2 YYNGEE. CDR3 in amino acids: CASSVSIYNEQFF. CDR3 DNA: TGTGCCAGCAGCGTCAGCATCTACAATGAGCAGTTCTTC.

The gene calls are TRBV7-2 and TRBJ2-4; D may be TRBD2 (6 bases). Trimming shortened V by 5 bases and J by 6 bases, and 11 bases separated the two germline ends. This CDR3 region has 13 residues. The germline V gene encodes CDR1 SGHTA and CDR2 FQGNSA. The CDR3 is CASSPRDSNIQYF. CDR3 nucleotides: TGTGCCAGCAGCCCCCGGGACTCAAACATTCAGTACTTC. Full variable domain (rest looked up from reference TRBV7-2 and TRBJ2-4): GAGVSQSPSNKVTEKGKDVELRCDPISGHTALYWYRQSLGQGLEFLIYFQGNSAPDKSGLPSDRFSAERTGGSVSTLTIQRTQQEDSAVYLCASSPRDSNIQYFGAGTRLSVL.

The chain couples TRBV18 to TRBJ2-1; 13 nucleotides line up with TRBD2. Germline V lookup: CDR1 KGHSH, CDR2 LQKENI. This CDR3 is built from 18 residues. J was trimmed by 8 bases and V by 3 bases; bases with no gene match: 13. The CDR3 is CASSPILQTSGRTDEQFF. CDR3 nucleotide sequence: TGTGCCAGCTCACCCATACTTCAGACTAGCGGGAGGACGGATGAGCAGTTCTTC.

The gene calls are TRBV4-3 and TRBJ2-3, with 7 bases fitting TRBD1. Germline CDR1 reads LGHNA; CDR2 reads YSLEER. This CDR3 is built from 14 residues. J was trimmed by 9 bases and V by 5 bases; bases with no gene match: 11. In nucleotides, the CDR3 is TGCGCCAGCAGCTACCAGTCAGCAGGGGGAACGCAGTATTTT. Protein sequence: CASSYQSAGGTQYF.

The chain employs TRBV27 and TRBJ1-2; D might be TRBD1 (6 bases). V was clipped by 5 bases and J by 5 bases, with 15 bases between them. Germline lookup yields CDR1 MNHEY and CDR2 SMNVEV (reference sequence). There are 14 residues in the CDR3. The CDR3: CASSRSGQQYGYTF. As DNA, the CDR3 is TGTGCCAGCAGTCGGTCGGGACAACAATATGGCTACACCTTC.

The chain carries TRBV10-3 and TRBJ2-5; the D gene is possibly TRBD2 (5 bases). Germline V gene lookup returns CDR1 ENHRY and CDR2 SYGVKD. V lost 6 bases and J 4 bases, leaving 15 bases between the germline ends. This CDR3 spans 14 amino acids. The CDR3 sequence is CAIRVSESGETQYF. CDR3 in DNA: TGTGCCATCAGGGTTAGCGAATCGGGAGAGACCCAGTACTTC.

The V gene is TRBV6-5, the J gene TRBJ2-7, with 9 bases fitting TRBD1. The ends lost 6 bases at V and 4 bases at J; junction bases unmatched: 7. In germline, CDR1 is MNHEY, CDR2 SVGAGI. The CDR3 is 14 residues long. The CDR3 loop reads CASSRDRDWYEQYF. For the CDR3, the DNA is TGTGCCAGCAGCAGGGACAGGGATTGGTACGAGCAGTACTTC.

This clone was seen more than once but under ten times. This sequence joins TRBV6-4 and TRBJ2-2; D tentatively fits TRBD1 or TRBD2 (6 bases each). V lost 8 bases and J 3 bases, leaving 13 bases between the germline ends. Germline V CDR1 and CDR2: MRHNA, SNTAGT. The length of the CDR3 is 14 residues. The CDR3 region is CASRRGADTGELFF. CDR3 DNA sequence: TGTGCCAGCCGGAGGGGGGCTGACACCGGGGAGCTGTTTTTT.

This chain joins TRBV7-2 and TRBJ2-5, with unresolved D. Germline V CDR1 and CDR2: SGHTA, FQGNSA. CDR3 length: 12 amino acids. V lost 4 bases to trimming and J lost 4 bases, with 7 bases between them. The CDR3 loop is CASSSPRETQYF. In DNA form, the CDR3 reads TGTGCCAGCAGCTCCCCCCGAGAGACCCAGTACTTC. The full variable domain, with the rest looked up from reference TRBV7-2 and TRBJ2-5, is GAGVSQSPSNKVTEKGKDVELRCDPISGHTALYWYRQSLGQGLEFLIYFQGNSAPDKSGLPSDRFSAERTGGSVSTLTIQRTQQEDSAVYLCASSSPRETQYFGPGTRLLVL.

The J gene is TRBJ2-7, the V gene TRBV18; maybe TRBD1 (6 bases). This CDR3 has 13 residues. Germline CDR1 reads KGHSH; CDR2 reads LQKENI. Trimming pared 2 bases from V and 7 bases from J, leaving 12 bases between. The chain's CDR3 is CASSPNTGKEQYF. In nucleotides, the CDR3 is TGTGCCAGCTCACCAAATACAGGGAAAGAGCAGTACTTC.

To note about this clone: The same CDR3 also results from other DNA sequences found in this sample. The rearrangement uses TRBV5-6 and TRBJ1-2; weak D call: TRBD1 (6 bases). V lost 4 bases to trimming and J lost 2 bases, with 9 bases between them. In germline, CDR1 is SGHDT, CDR2 YYEEEE. The CDR3 is 13 residues long. The CDR3 protein is CASSPDRNYGYTF. CDR3 bases: TGTGCCAGCAGCCCGGACAGAAACTATGGCTACACCTTC.

The chain employs TRBV5-6 and TRBJ1-4; no clear D gene. CDR3 size: 14 residues. In germline, CDR1 is SGHDT, CDR2 YYEEEE. Trimming pared 4 bases from V and 2 bases from J, leaving 9 bases between. Here the CDR3 DNA reads TGTGCCAGCAGCCTCACCGTCACTAATGAAAAACTGTTTTTT. The encoded protein is CASSLTVTNEKLFF.

The V call is TRBV6-1, the J call TRBJ2-5; TRBD1 matches at 8 bases. This CDR3 is built from 13 residues. V was clipped by 6 bases and J by 4 bases; unmatched bases: 4. Germline lookup yields CDR1 MNHNS and CDR2 SASEGT. CDR3 sequence (DNA): TGTGCCAGCAGCTGGACAGGGTTAGAGACCCAGTACTTC. Amino acids: CASSWTGLETQYF.

The chain recombines TRBV6-5 with TRBJ2-7; the match to TRBD2 covers 8 bases. V lost 7 bases and J lost 2; bases outside the gene matches: 10. The CDR3 length is 15 residues. Germline CDR1 is MNHEY and CDR2 is SVGAGI. CDR3 sequence: CASTPGGGRTYEQYF. Here the CDR3 DNA reads TGTGCCAGCACCCCCGGGGGGGGCCGGACCTACGAGCAGTACTTC.

V gene TRBV19 combines with J gene TRBJ1-1, with 8 bases that match TRBD1. This CDR3 is 18 amino acids long. Per germline, CDR1 LNHDA and CDR2 SQIVND (reference sequence). Trimming removed 1 base from V and 2 bases from J; junction bases left unmatched: 12. The CDR3 region is CASSIGRGRININTEAFF. CDR3 bases: TGTGCCAGTAGTATAGGCAGGGGGCGGATTAACATTAACACTGAAGCTTTCTTT.

The CDR3 protein is CASSATSGGFYNEQFF. The CDR3 DNA reads as TGTGCCAGCAGTGCCACTAGCGGGGGTTTCTACAATGAGCAGTTCTTC. The chain couples TRBV2 to TRBJ2-1; 11 bases agree with TRBD2. Trimming at V came to 4 bases and at J to 3 bases, leaving 5 bases not matched to a gene. The CDR3 length is 16 residues. Germline CDR1 SNHLY, CDR2 FYNNEI.

The table lists this clone with many counts. The rearrangement links TRBV5-1 to TRBJ2-1; maybe TRBD1 (6 bases). Germline CDR1 and CDR2: SGHRS and YFSETQ. V lost 4 bases, J lost 9 bases, and 20 bases lay in between. The CDR3 covers 15 residues. DNA of the CDR3: TGCGCCAGCAGCGCCGGGACATATCGTCCTGCTGAGCAGTTCTTC. Translation: CASSAGTYRPAEQFF.

The chain is built from TRBV30 and TRBJ1-1; D possibly corresponds to TRBD1 (6 bases). V was pared by 3 bases and J by 1 base, with 15 bases between. This CDR3 comprises 15 residues. Germline lookup yields CDR1 GTSNPN and CDR2 SVGIG (reference sequence). This chain's CDR3 is CAWSLRGGRNTEAFF. For the CDR3, the DNA is TGTGCCTGGAGCCTCCGGGGGGGCAGGAACACTGAAGCTTTCTTT.

This clone was seen a few times. This rearrangement joins TRBV5-1 to TRBJ1-2; D ambiguous. CDR3 length: 13 residues. V was pared by 2 bases and J by 3 bases, with 8 bases between. Germline lookup yields CDR1 SGHRS and CDR2 YFSETQ. The CDR3 reads CASSFSGDYGYTF. DNA of the CDR3: TGCGCCAGCAGCTTTTCAGGTGACTATGGCTACACCTTC.

The chain combines TRBV5-1 with TRBJ1-5, with 7 bases that match TRBD1. Germline CDR1 reads SGHRS; CDR2 reads YFSETQ. V dropped 4 bases and J dropped 6; count of bases not matched to a gene: 7. CDR3 length equals 14 residues. CDR3 in amino acids: CASSPGTAIQPQHF. CDR3 nucleotide sequence: TGCGCCAGCAGCCCTGGGACAGCAATTCAGCCCCAGCATTTT.

This clone was detected once. The chain uses TRBV10-3 and TRBJ1-1; the match to TRBD1 covers 8 bases. The CDR3 spans 13 residues. Germline-derived CDR1 and CDR2 are ENHRY and SYGVKD. The trim removed 10 bases at V and 1 base at J, leaving 5 bases unmatched. The CDR3 region has the DNA TGTGCCACTTCCGGGACAGGGAACACTGAAGCTTTCTTT. It specifies CATSGTGNTEAFF.

The chain carries TRBV29-1 and TRBJ2-3; 7 bases align to TRBD2. Losses at the gene ends were 2 bases for V and 5 bases for J; bases not matched to a gene: 1. Looked up from germline, CDR1 is SQVTM and CDR2 is ANQGSEA. This CDR3 spans 12 amino acids. The CDR3 loop reads CSVESGVDTQYF. The CDR3 coding sequence is TGCAGCGTTGAAAGCGGGGTAGATACGCAGTATTTT.

This chain joins TRBV2 and TRBJ1-4, with D hard to call. Germline lookup yields CDR1 SNHLY and CDR2 FYNNEI. The CDR3 is made up of 13 amino acids. Trimming stripped 8 bases from V and 3 bases from J, with 10 bases between. The chain's CDR3 is CASGRRANEKLFF. CDR3 sequence (DNA): TGTGCCAGCGGGCGGAGGGCTAATGAAAAACTGTTTTTT.

The chain employs TRBV5-1 and TRBJ2-3, with D uncertain. The germline V gene has CDR1 SGHRS and CDR2 YFSETQ. The CDR3 has 14 residues. Deletions cut 5 bases from V and 1 base from J, with 11 bases between. In nucleotides, the CDR3 is TGCGCCAGCAGGTGGAGTGGCGGCACAGATACGCAGTATTTT. Translating it yields CASRWSGGTDTQYF.

There are a few counts of this clone. The J gene is TRBJ2-1, the V gene TRBV20-1, with unresolved D. Germline CDR1 is DFQATT and CDR2 is SNEGSKA (reference sequence). V was shortened by 3 bases and J by 9 bases, with 6 bases between the two germline ends. The CDR3 covers 10 residues. The CDR3 DNA reads as TGCAGTGCTAGTTGGGCTGAGCAGTTCTTC. Translating it yields CSASWAEQFF.

The chain employs TRBV2 and TRBJ1-3; D gene unclear. This CDR3 region has 15 residues. V lost 4 bases, J lost 0 bases, and 10 bases lay in between. The germline CDR1 and CDR2 sequences are SNHLY and FYNNEI. CDR3 protein: CASSVFGGSGNTIYF. Written as DNA, the CDR3 is TGTGCCAGCAGTGTGTTCGGAGGCTCTGGAAACACCATATATTTT.

The rearrangement joins TRBV2 to TRBJ2-1; D may be TRBD2 (5 bases). The V and J ends lost 7 bases and 4 bases respectively, with 17 bases between them. Germline V lookup: CDR1 SNHLY, CDR2 FYNNEI. The CDR3 extends over 15 amino acids. CDR3 region: CASTGLGGYYNEQFF. In nucleotides, the CDR3 is TGTGCCAGCACAGGTTTAGGCGGGTATTACAATGAGCAGTTCTTC.